This T cell receptor beta chain emerged from a study of CD8 T cells in ankylosing spondylitis. This clonotype was found many times. Its antigen remains unidentified. Whole-study results and caveats: Seemingly characteristic of ankylosing spondylitis blood was a TCR beta motif consisting of about 8 highly homologous variants. Reactive arthritis synovial fluid and blood were previously reported to contain some motif variants.

Each CDR3 protein gets one entry after TCRdb re-called the 5' RACE reads with MiXCR. This sample has about 240,000 distinct CDR3 sequences, with 8% to 10% found just once. The material sequenced was blood, either unsorted or a sorted T cell fraction (not recorded which). This receptor was obtained from a female donor with ankylosing spondylitis or in good health (not recorded which).

The CDR3 is CSVEVQDTFYGYTF. CDR3 in DNA: TGCAGCGTTGAAGTGCAAGATACCTTCTATGGCTACACCTTC. V is TRBV29-1 and J is TRBJ1-2, with D unclear. Germline V gives CDR1 SQVTM, CDR2 ANQGSEA. The V end lost 1 base, the J end lost 4 bases, and 13 bases lay between the germline ends. The CDR3 runs to 14 residues. Variable domain in full (rest from reference TRBV29-1 and TRBJ1-2): SAVISQKPSRDICQRGTSLTIQCQVDSQVTMMFWYRQQPGQSLTLIATANQGSEATYESGFVIDKFPISRPNLTFSTLTVSNMSPEDSSIYLCSVEVQDTFYGYTFGSGTRLTVV.